One and the same sample provided the 5 T cell receptor beta chains below, sequenced in a study of blood T cell repertoires in COVID-19. Sequencing used immunoSEQ multiplex PCR; TCRdb keeps in-frame clones, though not all of them. The repertoire holds 30,000 or so clones, more than 75% seen once, with approximately 40% in the top ten. Material for sequencing was peripheral blood. These receptors all stem from an elderly man with active or convalescent COVID-19.

In regard to this clone: At one of its ends the junction is not consistent with the germline gene, which may arise from a read error. The chain uses TRBV7-7 and TRBJ2-3; 14 positions match TRBD2. CDR1 and CDR2 from the germline V gene are SSHAT and FNYEAQ (reference sequence). There are 16 residues in the CDR3. This CDR3 reads CASSRGTSGRTDTQYF. The CDR3 coding sequence is TGTGCTAGCAGCCGCGGGACTAGCGGGAGAACAGATACGCAGTATTTT.

The genes are TRBV24-1 and TRBJ2-1; D is uncertain. The germline CDR1 and CDR2 sequences are KGHDR and SFDVKD. This CDR3 has 18 amino acids. V gave up 3 bases and J gave up 0 bases, with 17 bases separating them. Here the CDR3 DNA reads TGTGCCACCAGTGATCGACTGCACGCAGTAGGCTCCTACAATGAGCAGTTCTTC. It specifies CATSDRLHAVGSYNEQFF.

This clone appeared once. The V call is TRBV7-3, the J call TRBJ2-1; 8 nucleotides match TRBD2. Trimming cost V 10 bases and J 9 bases; bases outside gene matches: 14. CDR3 size: 14 residues. Germline V lookup: CDR1 SGHTA, CDR2 FQGTGA. The CDR3 region has the DNA TGTGCCACCAGTGTTAGCGGGGCCAGCCTTGAGCAGTTCTTC. Amino acid sequence: CATSVSGASLEQFF. Combining the CDR3 with reference TRBV7-3 and TRBJ2-1 gives the whole variable domain GAGVSQTPSNKVTEKGKYVELRCDPISGHTALYWYRQSLGQGPEFLIYFQGTGAADDSGLPNDRFFAVRPEGSVSTLKIQRTERGDSAVYLCATSVSGASLEQFFGPGTRLTVL.

The chain uses TRBV20-1 and TRBJ2-3, with TRBD2 matching 12 bases. Germline V gives CDR1 DFQATT, CDR2 SNEGSKA (reference sequence). The V segment lost 3 bases and the J segment 4 bases; nucleotides outside the gene matches: 11. The CDR3 spans 17 residues. Here the CDR3 reads CSASAPSTSGSSDTQYF. In DNA, the CDR3 is TGCAGTGCTAGTGCCCCTTCGACTAGCGGGAGCTCAGATACGCAGTATTTT.

The table lists this clone with a few counts. For the CDR3, the DNA is TGCGCCAGCAGCTTGCGGACAGGATTGAGGGGGTCCGGGAACACTGAAGCTTTCTTT. It yields the protein CASSLRTGLRGSGNTEAFF. The V gene is TRBV5-1, the J gene TRBJ1-1; TRBD1 agrees at 7 bases. This CDR3 is built from 19 residues. V gave up 1 base and J gave up 1 base; unmatched junction bases: 16. Germline values: CDR1 SGHRS, CDR2 YFSETQ.